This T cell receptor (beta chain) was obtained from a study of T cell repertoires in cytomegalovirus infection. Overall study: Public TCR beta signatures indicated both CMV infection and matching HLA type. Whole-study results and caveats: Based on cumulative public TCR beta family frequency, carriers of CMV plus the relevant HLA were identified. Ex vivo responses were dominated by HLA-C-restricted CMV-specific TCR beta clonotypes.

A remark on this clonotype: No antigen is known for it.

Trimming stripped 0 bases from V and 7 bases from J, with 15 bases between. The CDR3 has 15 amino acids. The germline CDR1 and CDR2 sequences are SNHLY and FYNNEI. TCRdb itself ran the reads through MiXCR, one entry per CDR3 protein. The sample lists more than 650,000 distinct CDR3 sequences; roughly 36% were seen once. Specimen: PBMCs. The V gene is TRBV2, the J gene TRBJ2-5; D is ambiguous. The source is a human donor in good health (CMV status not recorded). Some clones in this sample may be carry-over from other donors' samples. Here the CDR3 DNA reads TGTGCCAGCAGTGAAGCGAGAGTCAGCCCAGGGACCCAGTACTTC. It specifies CASSEARVSPGTQYF. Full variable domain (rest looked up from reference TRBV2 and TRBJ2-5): EPEVTQTPSHQVTQMGQEVILRCVPISNHLYFYWYRQILGQKVEFLVSFYNNEISEKSEIFDDQFSVERPDGSNFTLKIRSTKLEDSAMYFCASSEARVSPGTQYFGPGTRLLVL.